Listed below are T cell receptor beta chains from one sample, sequenced in a study of Ad26.COV2.S vaccination and SARS-CoV-2 variants. Sequenced by immunoSEQ multiplex PCR; TCRdb stores in-frame clones only, minus some. Of roughly 300,000 clones in the sample, roughly 91% were seen once. Sample: peripheral blood, taken in a trial of Ad26.COV2.S vaccine versus placebo. Receptors were obtained from a person aged 18-65 years who received the Ad26.COV2.S COVID-19 vaccine or a placebo. CDR3s include the opening cysteine and the closing phenylalanine or tryptophan. The order of the fields is clone size, D gene, V gene, J gene, CDR3 protein, CDR3 DNA. The D gene is left open where the match is weak. A row's size may be missing; if present it is once, few, many or a size class.

size: -; D: TRBD1; V: TRBV5-5; J: TRBJ2-7; CDR3: CASSPGQGASYEQYF; DNA: TGTGCCAGCAGTCCGGGACAGGGGGCATCCTACGAGCAGTACTTC
size: -; D: TRBD1; V: TRBV29-1; J: TRBJ1-3; CDR3: CSVDRGQGGNTIYF; DNA: TGCAGCGTTGACCGTGGACAGGGGGGAAACACCATATATTTT
size: -; D: TRBD1; V: TRBV28; J: TRBJ1-4; CDR3: CASRTGGEHEKLFF; DNA: TGTGCCAGCAGGACAGGGGGCGAGCATGAAAAACTGTTTTTT
size: -; D: -; V: TRBV12-3/TRBV12-4; J: TRBJ2-7; CDR3: CASSPEQEHEQYF; DNA: TGTGCCAGCAGTCCCGAACAGGAGCACGAGCAGTACTTC
size: -; D: -; V: TRBV28; J: TRBJ2-5; CDR3: CASRTSGQETQYF; DNA: TGTGCCAGCCGTACGTCCGGGCAAGAGACCCAGTACTTC
size: -; D: -; V: TRBV4-1; J: TRBJ2-5; CDR3: CASPQGGETQYF; DNA: TGCGCCAGTCCCCAGGGGGGAGAGACCCAGTACTTC
size: -; D: -; V: TRBV2; J: TRBJ1-4; CDR3: CASSVVRASTNEKLFF; DNA: TGTGCCAGCAGTGTAGTCAGGGCATCCACTAATGAAAAACTGTTTTTT
size: -; D: TRBD2; V: TRBV2; J: TRBJ2-5; CDR3: CASSDARRGGQETQYF; DNA: TGTGCCAGCAGTGACGCTCGGCGGGGGGGACAAGAGACCCAGTACTTC
size: -; D: -; V: TRBV3-1/TRBV3-2; J: TRBJ2-7; CDR3: CASSLYYPPYEQYF; DNA: TGTGCCAGCAGCCTTTACTACCCACCCTACGAGCAGTACTTC
size: -; D: -; V: TRBV2; J: TRBJ1-5; CDR3: CASSGGGYNQPQHF; DNA: TGTGCCAGCAGTGGGGGGGGATACAATCAGCCCCAGCATTTT
size: once; D: -; V: TRBV9; J: TRBJ2-7; CDR3: CASSRGSSFTYEQYF; DNA: TGTGCCAGCAGCCGAGGATCTTCCTTTACCTACGAGCAGTACTTC
size: many; D: -; V: TRBV2; J: TRBJ2-4; CDR3: CASSVNAAEAKNIQYF; DNA: TGTGCCAGCAGTGTTAACGCCGCTGAAGCCAAAAACATTCAGTACTTC
size: -; D: -; V: TRBV12-5; J: TRBJ1-5; CDR3: CASGAPGGQPQHF; DNA: TGTGCTAGTGGTGCCCCGGGAGGGCAGCCCCAGCATTTT
size: -; D: TRBD1; V: TRBV19; J: TRBJ1-1; CDR3: CASRDPPGGANTEAFF; DNA: TGTGCCAGTAGAGACCCCCCAGGGGGTGCGAACACTGAAGCTTTCTTT
size: -; D: TRBD1; V: TRBV18; J: TRBJ1-5; CDR3: CASSPRDSSNQPQHF; DNA: TGTGCCAGCTCACCACGGGACAGCAGCAATCAGCCCCAGCATTTT
size: -; D: -; V: TRBV7-9; J: TRBJ2-5; CDR3: CASSQSLGGRETQYF; DNA: TGTGCCAGCAGCCAATCTCTCGGAGGGAGAGAGACCCAGTACTTC
size: -; D: -; V: TRBV2; J: TRBJ2-2; CDR3: CASKGTGELFF; DNA: TGTGCCAGCAAGGGTACCGGGGAGCTGTTTTTT